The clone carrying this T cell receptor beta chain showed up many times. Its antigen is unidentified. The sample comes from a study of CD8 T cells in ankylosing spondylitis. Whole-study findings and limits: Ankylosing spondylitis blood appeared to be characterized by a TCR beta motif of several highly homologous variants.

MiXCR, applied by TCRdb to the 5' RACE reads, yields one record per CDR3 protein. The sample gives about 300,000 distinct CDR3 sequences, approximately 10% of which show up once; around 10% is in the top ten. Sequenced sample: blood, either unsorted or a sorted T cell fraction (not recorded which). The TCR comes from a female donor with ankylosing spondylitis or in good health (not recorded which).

The CDR3 loop reads CASSLVAGGNTGELFF. CDR3 DNA: TGTGCCAGCAGCTTAGTCGCAGGGGGAAACACCGGGGAGCTGTTTTTT. The chain has TRBV5-6 and TRBJ2-2; the match to TRBD1 covers 7 bases. The CDR3 has 16 amino acids. Per the germline V gene, CDR1 is SGHDT and CDR2 is YYEEEE. The ends lost 2 bases at V and 2 bases at J; junction bases unmatched: 6.